The 2 T cell receptor beta chains listed next were all sequenced from one sample in a study of cytomegalovirus exposure and HLA in healthy donors. Profiling relied on immunoSEQ multiplex PCR, and the TCRdb table lists in-frame clones only, not all of them. The repertoire holds 130,000 or so clones, with roughly 90% as singletons. Sequencing was carried out using PBMCs. The receptors derive from a man younger than 45 in good health and CMV-seronegative.

The J gene is TRBJ1-3, the V gene TRBV14; D is ambiguous. This CDR3 spans 14 amino acids. With 1 base removed from V and 0 bases from J, the gap between germline ends came to 4 bases. The germline gives CDR1 SGHDN, CDR2 FVKESK. CDR3 sequence (DNA): TGTGCCAGCAGCCAAGGAGTCTCTGGAAACACCATATATTTT. This codes for CASSQGVSGNTIYF.

The chain combines TRBV28 with TRBJ2-2; 7 bases map to TRBD2. The CDR3 sequence is 16 residues long. V trimming: 7 bases; J trimming: 0 bases; junction bases outside the gene matches: 8. Per the germline V gene, CDR1 is MDHEN and CDR2 is SYDVKM. The CDR3 DNA reads as TGTGCCAGCACCATCCTGGGAGGGCCGAACACCGGGGAGCTGTTTTTT. Translation: CASTILGGPNTGELFF.